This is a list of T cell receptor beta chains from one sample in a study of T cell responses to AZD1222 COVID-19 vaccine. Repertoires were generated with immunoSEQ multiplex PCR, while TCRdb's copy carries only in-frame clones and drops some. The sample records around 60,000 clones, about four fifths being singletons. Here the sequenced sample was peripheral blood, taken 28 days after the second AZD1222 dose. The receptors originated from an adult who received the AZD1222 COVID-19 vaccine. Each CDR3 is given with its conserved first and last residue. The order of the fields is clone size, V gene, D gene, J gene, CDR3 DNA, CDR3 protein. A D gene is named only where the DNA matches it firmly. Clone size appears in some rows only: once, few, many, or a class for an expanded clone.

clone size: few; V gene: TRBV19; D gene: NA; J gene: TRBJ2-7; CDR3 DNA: TGTGCCAGTAGTATATCCTCAAGTGCACCGAAGTACTTC; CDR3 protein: CASSISSSAPKYF
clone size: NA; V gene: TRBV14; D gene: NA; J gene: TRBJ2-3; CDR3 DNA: TGTGCCAGCAGCCTTCTGACTGCCGGAACGCAGTATTTT; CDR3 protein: CASSLLTAGTQYF
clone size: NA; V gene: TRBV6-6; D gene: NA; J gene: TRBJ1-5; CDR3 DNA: TGTGCCAGCAACCGGACGCCGTGGCCCCAGCATTTT; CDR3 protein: CASNRTPWPQHF
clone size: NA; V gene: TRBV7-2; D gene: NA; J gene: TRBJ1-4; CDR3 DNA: TGTGCCAGCAGCTTAGCGCTCGGAAAACTGTTTTTT; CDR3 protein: CASSLALGKLFF
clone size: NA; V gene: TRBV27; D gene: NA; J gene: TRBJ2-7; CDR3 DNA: TGTGCCAGCAGTTTAGGGCACACCTCCTACGAGCAGTACTTC; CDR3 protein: CASSLGHTSYEQYF
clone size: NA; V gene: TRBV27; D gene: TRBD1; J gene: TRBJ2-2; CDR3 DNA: TGTGCCAGCAGTTCGGGACAGGGGGGGATGGCCGGGGAGCTGTTTTTT; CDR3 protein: CASSSGQGGMAGELFF
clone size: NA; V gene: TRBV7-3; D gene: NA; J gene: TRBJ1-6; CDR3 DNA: TGTGCCAGCAGCTTTGGTCCGGGTCCCGATTCACCCCTCCACTTT; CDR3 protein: CASSFGPGPDSPLHF
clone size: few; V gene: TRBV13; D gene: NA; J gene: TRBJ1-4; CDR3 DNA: TGTGCCAGCAGCATACAAACAGGAAACAAACTGTTTTTT; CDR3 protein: CASSIQTGNKLFF
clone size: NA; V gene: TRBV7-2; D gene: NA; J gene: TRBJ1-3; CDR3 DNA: TGTGCCAGCAGTCAGACCACAAGCTCTGGAAACACCATATATTTT; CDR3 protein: CASSQTTSSGNTIYF
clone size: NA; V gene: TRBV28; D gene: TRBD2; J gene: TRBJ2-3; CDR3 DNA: TGTGCCAGCGGGCTAGCGGGGGTCACAGATACGCAGTATTTT; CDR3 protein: CASGLAGVTDTQYF
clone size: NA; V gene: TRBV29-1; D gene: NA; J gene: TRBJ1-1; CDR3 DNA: TGCAGTGCGGGATCTTGGGGCACTGAAGCTTTCTTT; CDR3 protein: CSAGSWGTEAFF
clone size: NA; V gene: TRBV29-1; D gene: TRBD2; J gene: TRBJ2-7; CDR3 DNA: TGCAGCGTTGGGTCGGCTAGCGGGAGTGCCGAGCAGTACTTC; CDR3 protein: CSVGSASGSAEQYF
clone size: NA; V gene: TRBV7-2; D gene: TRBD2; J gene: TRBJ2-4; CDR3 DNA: TGTGCCAGCAGCTTCCAGGCGCGGGAGAAAAACATTCAGTACTTC; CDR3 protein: CASSFQAREKNIQYF
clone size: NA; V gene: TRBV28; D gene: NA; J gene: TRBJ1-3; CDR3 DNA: TGTGCCAGCGAAGGGCCTATTGGAGGAAACACCATATATTTT; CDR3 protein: CASEGPIGGNTIYF
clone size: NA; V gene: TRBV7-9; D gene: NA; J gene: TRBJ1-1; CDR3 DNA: TGTGCCAGCAGCCCGATCTCGGGAGGGAACACTGAAGCTTTCTTT; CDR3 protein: CASSPISGGNTEAFF
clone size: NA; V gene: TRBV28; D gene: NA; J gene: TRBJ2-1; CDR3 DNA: TGTGCCAGCAGTGTTCTTTTTCGGAATGAGCAGTTCTTC; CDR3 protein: CASSVLFRNEQFF
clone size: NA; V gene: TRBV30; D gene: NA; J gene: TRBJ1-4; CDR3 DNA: TGTGCCTGGAGACGGACTGCAACTAATGAAAAACTGTTTTTT; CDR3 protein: CAWRRTATNEKLFF
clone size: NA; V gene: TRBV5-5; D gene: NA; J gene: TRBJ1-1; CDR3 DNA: TGTGCCAGCAGCTTGGTGGGGGGAGTAGCGGGAGCCACTGAAGCTTTCTTT; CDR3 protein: CASSLVGGVAGATEAFF
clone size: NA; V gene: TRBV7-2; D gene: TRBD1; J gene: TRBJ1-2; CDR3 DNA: TGTGCCAGCAGCTCGCCGACAGGGGGATTTGGCTACACCTTC; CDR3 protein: CASSSPTGGFGYTF
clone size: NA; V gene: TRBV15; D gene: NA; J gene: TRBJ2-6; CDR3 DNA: TGTGCCACCGGGGAAGGACGTATTGTTGGGGCCAACGTCCTGACTTTC; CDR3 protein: CATGEGRIVGANVLTF
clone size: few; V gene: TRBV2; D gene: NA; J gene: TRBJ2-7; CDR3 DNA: TGTGCCAGCACTTGGGAATACGAGCAGTACTTC; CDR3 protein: CASTWEYEQYF
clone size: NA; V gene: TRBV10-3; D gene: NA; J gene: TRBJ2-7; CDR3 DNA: TGTGCCATCAGTGAGGGGTCTAGCCCCTACGAGCAGTACTTC; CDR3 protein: CAISEGSSPYEQYF
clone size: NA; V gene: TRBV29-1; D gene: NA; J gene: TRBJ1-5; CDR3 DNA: TGCAGCGTTGAGGTGGAGCCCGGTCAGCCCCAGCATTTT; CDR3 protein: CSVEVEPGQPQHF
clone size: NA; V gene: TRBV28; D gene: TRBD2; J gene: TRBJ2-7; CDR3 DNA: TGTGCCAGCAGTTCAGGGAGGGGCACCTACGAGCAGTACTTC; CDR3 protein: CASSSGRGTYEQYF
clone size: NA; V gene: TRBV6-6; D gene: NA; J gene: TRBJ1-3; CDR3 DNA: TGTGCCAGCAGTGACTCTGGAAACACCATATATTTT; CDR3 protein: CASSDSGNTIYF
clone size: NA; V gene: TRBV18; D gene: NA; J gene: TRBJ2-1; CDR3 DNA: TGTGCCAGCTCACCAGGGGAGAGGGGCTACAATGAGCAGTTCTTC; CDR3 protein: CASSPGERGYNEQFF
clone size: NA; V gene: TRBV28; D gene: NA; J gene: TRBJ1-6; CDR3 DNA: TGTGCCAGCAGTCCAGCCGCGGTAGGGGATAATTCACCCCTCCACTTT; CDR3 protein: CASSPAAVGDNSPLHF
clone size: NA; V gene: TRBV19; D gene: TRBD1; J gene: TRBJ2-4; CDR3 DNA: TGTGCCAGTAGTATGGGACAGGGCCTCGCCAAAAACATTCAGTACTTC; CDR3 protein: CASSMGQGLAKNIQYF
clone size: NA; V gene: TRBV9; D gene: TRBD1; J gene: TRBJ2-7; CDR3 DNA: TGTGCCAGCTCCCCGCAAGGGACAGGGTCGTACGAGCAGTACTTC; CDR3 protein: CASSPQGTGSYEQYF
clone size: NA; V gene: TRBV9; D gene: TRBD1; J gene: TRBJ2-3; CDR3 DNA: TGTGCCAGCAGCAAGACGATTCTGCAGGGGGCTGATCGGGTGAGCACAGATACGCAGTATTTT; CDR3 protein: CASSKTILQGADRVSTDTQYF
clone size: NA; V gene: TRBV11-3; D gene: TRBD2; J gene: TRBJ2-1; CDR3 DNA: TGTGCCAGCAGCTTAGGACTAGCGGGTGAGCAGTTCTTC; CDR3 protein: CASSLGLAGEQFF
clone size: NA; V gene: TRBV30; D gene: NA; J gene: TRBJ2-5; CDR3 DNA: TGTGCCTGGAGTGTACCGGGTTCCGGATCCGAGACCCAGTACTTC; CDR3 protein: CAWSVPGSGSETQYF
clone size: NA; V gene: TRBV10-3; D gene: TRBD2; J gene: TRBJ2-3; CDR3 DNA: TGTGCCATCAGCGGGAGGATGACAGATACGCAGTATTTT; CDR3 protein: CAISGRMTDTQYF
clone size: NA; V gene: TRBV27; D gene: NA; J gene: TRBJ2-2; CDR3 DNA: TGTGCCAGCAGTTTAACCAGCGGGAACACCGGGGAGCTGTTTTTT; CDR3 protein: CASSLTSGNTGELFF
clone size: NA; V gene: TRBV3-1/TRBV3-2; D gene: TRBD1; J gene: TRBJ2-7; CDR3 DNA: TGTGCCAGCAGCCGGACAGGGGGCGGAGACGAGCAGTACTTC; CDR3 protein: CASSRTGGGDEQYF
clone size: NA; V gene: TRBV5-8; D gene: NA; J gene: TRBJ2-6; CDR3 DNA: TGTGCCAGCAGCTTAGGTCTATCAGGGGCCAACGTCCTGACTTTC; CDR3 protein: CASSLGLSGANVLTF
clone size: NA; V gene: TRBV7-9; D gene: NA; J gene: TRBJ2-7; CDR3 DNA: TGTGCCAGCAGCTTTGGGGACGGCCTCCAGTACTTC; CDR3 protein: CASSFGDGLQYF
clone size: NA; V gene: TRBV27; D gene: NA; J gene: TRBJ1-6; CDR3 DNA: TGTGCCAGCCGTTTGTTCGGGGCCGATTCACCCCTCCACTTT; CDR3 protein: CASRLFGADSPLHF
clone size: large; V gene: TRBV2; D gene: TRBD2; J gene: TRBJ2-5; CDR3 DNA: TGTGCCAGCAGTGAAGCGCCTCCTAGCGGGGGACAGGAGACCCAGTACTTC; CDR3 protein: CASSEAPPSGGQETQYF
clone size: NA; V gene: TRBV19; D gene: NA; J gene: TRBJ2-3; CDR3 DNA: TGTGCCAGTAGTATGGTCGGATTTGGGACATTACTCACAGATACGCAGTATTTT; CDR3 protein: CASSMVGFGTLLTDTQYF
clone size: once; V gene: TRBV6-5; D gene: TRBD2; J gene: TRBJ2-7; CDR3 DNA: TGTGCCAGCAGTACTAGCGGGAGACCAGGAGAGCAGTACTTC; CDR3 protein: CASSTSGRPGEQYF
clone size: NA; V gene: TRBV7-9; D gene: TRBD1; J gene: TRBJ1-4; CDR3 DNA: TGTGCCAGCAGCGCAACAGGGGGGACTAATGAAAAACTGTTTTTT; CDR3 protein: CASSATGGTNEKLFF
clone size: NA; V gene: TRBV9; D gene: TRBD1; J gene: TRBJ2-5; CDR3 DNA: TGTGCCAGCAGCCCCCGGACAGGCCCAGAGACCCAGTACTTC; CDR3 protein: CASSPRTGPETQYF
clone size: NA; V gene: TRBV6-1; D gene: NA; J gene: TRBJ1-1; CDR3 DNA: TGTGCCAGCAGTGAGTACCGGGACACTGAAGCTTTCTTT; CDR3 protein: CASSEYRDTEAFF
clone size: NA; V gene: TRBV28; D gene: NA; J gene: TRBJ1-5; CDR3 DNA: TGTGCCAGCAGTCCAAGACAAGCCAATCAGCCCCAGCATTTT; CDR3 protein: CASSPRQANQPQHF
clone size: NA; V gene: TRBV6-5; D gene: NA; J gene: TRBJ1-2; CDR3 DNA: TGTGCCAGCAGGCCCTCTCAAGCTAACTATGGCTACACCTTC; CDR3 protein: CASRPSQANYGYTF
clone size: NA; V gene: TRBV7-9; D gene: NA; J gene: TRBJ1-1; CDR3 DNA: TGTGCCAGCAGCCCCCCGGGGGGGCCGAACACTGAAGCTTTCTTT; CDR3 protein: CASSPPGGPNTEAFF
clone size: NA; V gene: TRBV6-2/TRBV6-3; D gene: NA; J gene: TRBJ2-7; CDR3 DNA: TGTGCCAGCAGTTATGGCGGAACCTACGAGCAGTACTTC; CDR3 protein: CASSYGGTYEQYF
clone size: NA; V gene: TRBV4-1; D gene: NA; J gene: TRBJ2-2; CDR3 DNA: TGCGCCAGCAGCCGGGGCGGGAACACCGGGGAGCTGTTTTTT; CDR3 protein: CASSRGGNTGELFF
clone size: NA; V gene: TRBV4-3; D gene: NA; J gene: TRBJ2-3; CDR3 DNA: TGCGCCAGCAGCCAAGATTGGAGCAGATCAGATACGCAGTATTTT; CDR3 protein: CASSQDWSRSDTQYF
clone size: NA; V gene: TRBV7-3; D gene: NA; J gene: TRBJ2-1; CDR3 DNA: TGTGCCAGCAGCATTCAAGGTGAGCAGTTCTTC; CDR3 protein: CASSIQGEQFF
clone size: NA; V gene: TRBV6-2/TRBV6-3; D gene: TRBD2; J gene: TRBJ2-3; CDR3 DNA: TGTGCCAGCAGTGGGCTAGCGGGGTACACAGATACGCAGTATTTT; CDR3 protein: CASSGLAGYTDTQYF
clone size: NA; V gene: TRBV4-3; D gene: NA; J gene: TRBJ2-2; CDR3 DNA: TGCGCCAGCAGCCAAGATCTCACCAACACCGGGGAGCTGTTTTTT; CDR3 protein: CASSQDLTNTGELFF
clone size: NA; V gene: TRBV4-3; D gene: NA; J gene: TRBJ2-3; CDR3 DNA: TGCGCCAGCAGCCCTACAGGGGGGGCTAGCACAGATACGCAGTATTTT; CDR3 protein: CASSPTGGASTDTQYF
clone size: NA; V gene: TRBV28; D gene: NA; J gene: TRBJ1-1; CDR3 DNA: TGTGCCAGCAGGCCACAACGATCGTGGCAGAGAAACACTGAAGCTTTCTTT; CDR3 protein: CASRPQRSWQRNTEAFF
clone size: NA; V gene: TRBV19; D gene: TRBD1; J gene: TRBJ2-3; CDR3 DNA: TGTGCCAGTACTGGACAGGGGATAGGTACGCAGTATTTT; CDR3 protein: CASTGQGIGTQYF
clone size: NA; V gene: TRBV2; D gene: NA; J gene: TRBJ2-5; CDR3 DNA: TGTGCCAGCAGTGTTATCCCGGGGCAAGAGACCCAGTACTTC; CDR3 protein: CASSVIPGQETQYF
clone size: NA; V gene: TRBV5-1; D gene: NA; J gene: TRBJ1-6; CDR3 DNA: TGCGCCAGCAGTGAGTTGAATAATTCACCCCTCCACTTT; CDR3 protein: CASSELNNSPLHF
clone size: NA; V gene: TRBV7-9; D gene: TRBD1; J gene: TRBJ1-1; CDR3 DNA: TGTGCCAGCAGTCCTAGGGACAGGGTCACTGAAGCTTTCTTT; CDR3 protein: CASSPRDRVTEAFF
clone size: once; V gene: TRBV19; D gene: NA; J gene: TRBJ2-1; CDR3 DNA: TGTGCCAGTACCCCCGGACAGAAGAACAATGAGCAGTTCTTC; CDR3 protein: CASTPGQKNNEQFF